The 15 T cell receptor beta chains in this list originate from one sample, sequenced in a study of T cell responses to AZD1222 COVID-19 vaccine. The assay was immunoSEQ multiplex PCR, and TCRdb's table has in-frame clones only and misses some. The profile shows about 120,000 clones, 85% to 90% of them singletons. Material: peripheral blood, obtained on day 0 of AZD1222 vaccination. These receptors originate from an adult in good health.

The rearrangement links TRBV21-1 to TRBJ2-5; TRBD2, as called in the table, went unchecked against the DNA. TRBV21-1 is a listed pseudogene. The CDR3 loop spans 19 amino acids. CDR3 in amino acids: CASSKSPEVAGGPGETQYF. The CDR3 nucleotides read TGTGCCAGCAGCAAGTCCCCGGAGGTAGCGGGGGGGCCGGGGGAGACCCAGTACTTC.

The chain carries TRBV4-1 and TRBJ2-2; 7 bases agree with TRBD2. The CDR3 totals 16 residues. Germline-derived CDR1 and CDR2 are MGHRA and YSYEKL. J lost 7 bases, V lost 0 bases, and 8 bases had no gene match. This CDR3 is CASSQDGGRAGGELFF. In DNA form, the CDR3 reads TGCGCCAGCAGCCAAGATGGAGGGAGGGCAGGCGGGGAGCTGTTTTTT.

The chain joins TRBV19 to TRBJ1-5, with 7 bases lining up with TRBD1. Germline V gene lookup returns CDR1 LNHDA and CDR2 SQIVND (reference sequence). The ends lost 4 bases at V and 2 bases at J; junction bases unmatched: 2. The CDR3 totals 14 residues. In DNA form, the CDR3 reads TGTGCCAGTAGTACCGACAGGGGCAATCAGCCCCAGCATTTT. Translating it yields CASSTDRGNQPQHF.

The chain has TRBV18 and TRBJ1-6; TRBD1 aligns across 7 bases. The junction had 9 bases not matched to a gene; V was cut back by 2 bases and J by 5 bases. This CDR3 has 17 residues. Germline V gives CDR1 KGHSH, CDR2 LQKENI. CDR3 loop: CASSPSPGTVNNSPLHF. The CDR3 DNA is TGTGCCAGCTCACCATCCCCCGGGACAGTAAATAATTCACCCCTCCACTTT.

The CDR3 is CSTRKRDPLGGWTGELFF. CDR3 DNA: TGTTCCACGAGGAAGCGGGACCCATTGGGGGGTTGGACCGGGGAGCTGTTTTTT. This sequence joins TRBV28 and TRBJ2-2; 7 nucleotides match TRBD2. The CDR3 is 18 residues long. Germline loops: CDR1 MDHEN, CDR2 SYDVKM.

The chain is built from TRBV18 and TRBJ2-1, with TRBD1 as a possible D gene (6 bases). The V gene's germline CDR1 is KGHSH and CDR2 LQKENI. The germline V and J ends were trimmed by 4 bases and 5 bases, with 9 bases remaining between them. CDR3 length equals 13 residues. The CDR3 sequence is CASSRNRDNEQFF. CDR3 in DNA: TGTGCCAGCTCACGAAACAGGGACAATGAGCAGTTCTTC.

This chain connects TRBV19 to TRBJ2-2; D might be TRBD1 (6 bases). CDR1 is LNHDA, CDR2 SQIVND, per germline (reference sequence). The CDR3 contains 13 residues. Trimming shortened V by 6 bases and J by 5 bases, and 10 bases separated the two germline ends. Written as DNA, the CDR3 is TGTGCCAGTAGCCAGGGGCGGACCGGGGAGCTGTTTTTT. As protein: CASSQGRTGELFF.

The chain recombines TRBV27 with TRBJ2-7, with D unclear. The germline CDR1 and CDR2 sequences are MNHEY and SMNVEV (reference sequence). The CDR3 is 13 residues long. The germline V and J ends were trimmed by 4 bases and 6 bases, with 13 bases remaining between them. The CDR3 spells CASSWAPRGEQYF. The CDR3 region has the DNA TGTGCCAGCAGTTGGGCCCCCCGAGGCGAGCAGTACTTC.

The V gene is TRBV28, the J gene TRBJ2-3, with D uncertain. The ends were cut back, 7 bases at V and 4 bases at J, with 21 bases in the middle. Germline CDR1 reads MDHEN; CDR2 reads SYDVKM. The CDR3 contains 16 residues. CDR3 in amino acids: CASTPVSRRRSDTQYF. CDR3 coding DNA: TGTGCCAGCACCCCCGTATCGCGGCGGAGATCAGATACGCAGTATTTT.

V gene TRBV6-4 combines with J gene TRBJ2-5; TRBD2 matches at 7 bases. V shed 11 bases, J shed 1 base, and the junction held 16 bases outside the gene matches. Germline V gene data show CDR1 as MRHNA and CDR2 as SNTAGT. The CDR3 has 16 residues. CDR3 sequence: CAPYERDLPSQETQYF. DNA for the CDR3: TGTGCCCCCTACGAGCGGGATCTCCCCTCCCAAGAGACCCAGTACTTC.

The V and J genes are TRBV4-3 and TRBJ1-1; D is ambiguous. CDR1 and CDR2 (germline): LGHNA, YSLEER. This CDR3 comprises 13 residues. V lost 1 base, J lost 9 bases, and 12 bases lay in between. CDR3 sequence reads: CASSQGRNRKAFF. CDR3 DNA sequence: TGCGCCAGCAGCCAAGGTCGGAACAGAAAAGCTTTCTTT.

V and J are TRBV6-4 and TRBJ1-5, with 10 bases that match TRBD1. The V gene's germline CDR1 is MRHNA and CDR2 SNTAGT. With 5 bases clipped from V and 2 bases from J, the junction kept 3 bases outside the gene matches. This CDR3 has 15 amino acids. The CDR3 bases are TGTGCCAGCAGTCCCGGGACAGGGGGCAATCAGCCCCAGCATTTT. The encoded protein is CASSPGTGGNQPQHF.

The chain is built from TRBV21-1 and TRBJ2-2; TRBD2 is the table's D call and was not checked against the DNA. TRBV21-1 is designated a pseudogene. The CDR3 is 18 amino acids. This chain's CDR3 is CASSPRGGTSSFPGELFF. CDR3 sequence (DNA): TGTGCCAGCAGCCCCCGTGGGGGGACTAGTAGTTTCCCCGGGGAGCTGTTTTTT.

The rearrangement uses TRBV18 and TRBJ2-5; D is tentatively TRBD1 or TRBD2 (5 bases each). Germline V lookup: CDR1 KGHSH, CDR2 LQKENI. V lost 4 bases and J 7 bases, leaving 13 bases between the germline ends. The CDR3 totals 13 residues. The CDR3 DNA sequence: TGTGCCAGCTCACTGGACTTGGGGGTGACCCAGTACTTC. This encodes CASSLDLGVTQYF.

The chain links TRBV4-3 to TRBJ2-7; TRBD2 might be the D (6 bases). The CDR3 has 16 amino acids. V gave up 0 bases and J gave up 3 bases, with 15 bases separating them. Germline loops: CDR1 LGHNA, CDR2 YSLEER. CDR3 DNA: TGCGCCAGCAGCCAAGATCGCACCGGGGGTGTCTACGAGCAGTACTTC. The encoded protein is CASSQDRTGGVYEQYF.